In its sample, the clone carrying this TCR beta chain was seen once. Its antigen is unknown. The entry originates in a study of cytomegalovirus exposure and HLA in healthy donors. Study-level points and caveats: Sequencing had likely introduced a cluster of highly shared sequence variants as an artifact.

Amplification used 60 Vbeta primers and 13 Jbeta primers. Profiled with immunoSEQ multiplex PCR; TCRdb holds only in-frame clones, not every one. The sample consists of some 200,000 clones, 81% of them appearing once. Sample: PBMCs. The receptor comes from a woman in her twenties or thirties in good health and CMV-seronegative.

CDR3 nucleotides: TGTGCCTGGGGGACAGGGCTTAATTCACCCCTCCACTTT. Amino acids: CAWGTGLNSPLHF. The V and J genes are TRBV30 and TRBJ1-6; 9 bases align to TRBD1. CDR3 length equals 13 residues. V gave up 5 bases and J gave up 6 bases; unmatched junction bases: 2. Germline V gives CDR1 GTSNPN, CDR2 SVGIG (reference sequence).